The TCR beta chain under discussion was sequenced for a study of cytomegalovirus exposure and HLA in healthy donors. A note on this clone: The antigen remains unidentified.

Study-wide results and caveats: Owing to their indistinguishability, certain V segments, notably TRBV6-2 and TRBV6-3, were excluded.

Primers: 60 Vbeta forward and 13 Jbeta reverse. The assay was immunoSEQ multiplex PCR, and TCRdb's table has in-frame clones only and misses some. The sample lists about 120,000 clones; approximately 70% were seen once. CDR1 and CDR2 (germline): SQVTM, ANQGSEA. The CDR3 covers 15 residues. V was trimmed by 6 bases and J by 1 base, leaving 17 bases between them. The chain carries TRBV29-1 and TRBJ2-3; D remains ambiguous. The sample comprised PBMCs. This TCR was recovered from a man aged 18 to 35 in good health and CMV-seronegative. The CDR3 protein is CSVIFPNRGTDTQYF. The DNA for the CDR3 is TGCAGCGTCATTTTTCCAAACCGGGGCACAGATACGCAGTATTTT.